The 21 T cell receptor beta chains listed next were all sequenced from one sample in a study of technical replicates of blood from four donors. The data were produced by immunoSEQ multiplex PCR, yet TCRdb's version contains in-frame clones alone and is incomplete. The data show about 80,000 clones, around 94% seen once. The sample taken for sequencing was T cells isolated from PBMCs. The receptor set was obtained from a human donor in good health.

The rearrangement uses TRBV9 and TRBJ1-1; D gene uncertain. Trimming stripped 3 bases from V and 1 base from J, with 7 bases between. This CDR3 contains 13 residues. Germline-derived CDR1 and CDR2 are SGDLS and YYNGEE. Here the CDR3 reads CASSATGNTEAFF. CDR3 in DNA: TGTGCCAGCAGCGCGACGGGGAACACTGAAGCTTTCTTT.

The V and J genes are TRBV9 and TRBJ1-2; 7 bases match TRBD1. J lost 8 bases, V lost 4 bases, and 11 bases had no gene match. Germline CDR1 reads SGDLS; CDR2 reads YYNGEE. This CDR3 contains 14 residues. The CDR3 DNA sequence: TGTGCCAGCAGCTCAACAGGGGAGGCAAGAGGCTACACCTTC. Translating it yields CASSSTGEARGYTF.

V gene TRBV28 combines with J gene TRBJ2-1, with 10 nucleotides matching TRBD2. CDR3 length equals 17 residues. V was clipped by 2 bases and J by 4 bases; unmatched bases: 8. Germline-derived CDR1 and CDR2 are MDHEN and SYDVKM. The CDR3 is CASSLMGLAGEYNEQFF. CDR3 DNA sequence: TGTGCCAGCAGTTTAATGGGGCTAGCGGGAGAGTACAATGAGCAGTTCTTC.

The chain employs TRBV29-1 and TRBJ1-1; D is uncertain. Trimming shortened V by 5 bases and J by 5 bases, and 21 bases separated the two germline ends. Germline loops: CDR1 SQVTM, CDR2 ANQGSEA. The CDR3 has 15 amino acids. The CDR3 nucleotides read TGCAGCGTTCCCCACCCTTCATCAGAATTAACTGAAGCTTTCTTT. Protein sequence: CSVPHPSSELTEAFF.

The chain uses TRBV6-5 and TRBJ2-6, with D possibly matching TRBD1 (5 bases). Trimming took off 5 bases at V and 0 bases at J, with 5 bases between the two ends. Germline CDR1 is MNHEY and CDR2 is SVGAGI. This CDR3 comprises 14 residues. This chain's CDR3 is CASSGHSGANVLTF. As DNA, the CDR3 is TGTGCCAGCAGTGGACACTCTGGGGCCAACGTCCTGACTTTC.

V is TRBV6-5 and J is TRBJ2-7; D is possibly TRBD2 (5 bases). Germline V CDR1 and CDR2: MNHEY, SVGAGI. Trimming left V 7 bases short and J 0 bases short, with 10 bases between. CDR3 size: 13 residues. The CDR3 protein is CASNRRYSYEQYF. CDR3 in DNA: TGTGCCAGCAATAGGAGGTACTCCTACGAGCAGTACTTC.

V gene TRBV28 combines with J gene TRBJ2-1; TRBD2 matches 10 bases. The J segment lost 7 bases and the V segment lost 4 bases, leaving 4 bases of the junction unmatched. The CDR3 is 14 amino acids. CDR1 MDHEN and CDR2 SYDVKM come from the germline V gene. CDR3 sequence (DNA): TGTGCCAGCAGTTCGCCTAGCGGGAGTAATGAGCAGTTCTTC. Encoded protein: CASSSPSGSNEQFF.

This clone appeared a single time. The V and J genes are TRBV6-5 and TRBJ1-2; 9 bases match TRBD1. Losses at the gene ends were 6 bases for V and 8 bases for J; bases not matched to a gene: 13. The CDR3 has 15 residues. The germline V gene has CDR1 MNHEY and CDR2 SVGAGI. The CDR3 here is CASSYRGQGLGGYTF. As DNA, the CDR3 is TGTGCCAGCAGCTATAGGGGACAGGGCCTCGGAGGCTACACCTTC.

This chain joins TRBV28 and TRBJ2-1; tentative D call: TRBD2 (5 bases). V lost 4 bases to trimming and J lost 1 base, with 14 bases between them. The CDR3 extends over 16 amino acids. CDR1 and CDR2 from the germline V gene are MDHEN and SYDVKM. The CDR3 DNA reads TGTGCCAGCAGTTCCGAAGGACTGGTGTCCTACAATGAGCAGTTCTTC. Translating gives CASSSEGLVSYNEQFF.

The V and J genes are TRBV29-1 and TRBJ2-2; D possibly corresponds to TRBD2 (6 bases). V shed 7 bases and J shed 0 bases, with 9 bases lying between them. CDR3 length: 13 amino acids. Germline assignment: CDR1 SQVTM and CDR2 ANQGSEA. CDR3 bases: TGCAGCGGTGCTAGCGCGAACACCGGGGAGCTGTTTTTT. The encoded protein is CSGASANTGELFF.

The V gene is TRBV19, the J gene TRBJ1-1; D remains ambiguous. This CDR3 is built from 15 residues. V was clipped by 4 bases and J by 3 bases, with 15 bases between them. Germline assignment: CDR1 LNHDA and CDR2 SQIVND (reference sequence). In nucleotides, the CDR3 is TGTGCCAGTAGTAGATTGGAGGCAGTGGACACTGAAGCTTTCTTT. It translates to CASSRLEAVDTEAFF.

The CDR3 DNA reads as TGTGCCAGCAGTTACTCTCACATGCGGGCTGGCTACACCTTC. This translates into CASSYSHMRAGYTF. The gene calls are TRBV6-5 and TRBJ1-2; no clear D. The CDR3 loop spans 14 amino acids. The germline V and J ends were trimmed by 0 bases and 7 bases, with 12 bases remaining between them. In germline, CDR1 is MNHEY, CDR2 SVGAGI.

The count of this clone is one. This chain joins TRBV2 and TRBJ1-2; a possible D gene is TRBD1 (5 bases). The CDR3 has 11 amino acids. Looked up from germline, CDR1 is SNHLY and CDR2 is FYNNEI. The V end lost 2 bases, the J end lost 8 bases, and 6 bases lay between the germline ends. CDR3 amino acids: CASSEQGGYTF. For the CDR3, the DNA is TGTGCCAGCAGTGAACAGGGAGGCTACACCTTC.

The chain has TRBV18 and TRBJ2-6; D unresolved. Between the trimmed V and J ends, which lost 3 bases and 0 bases, there was a span of 3 bases. The CDR3 has 14 amino acids. The germline gives CDR1 KGHSH, CDR2 LQKENI. CDR3 nucleotides: TGTGCCAGCTCACCCGGCTCTGGGGCCAACGTCCTGACTTTC. It yields the protein CASSPGSGANVLTF.

The CDR3, as DNA: TGTGCCAGCAGCTTGGAAGCTTCTGGGGCCAACGTCCTGACTTTC. It specifies CASSLEASGANVLTF. The rearrangement joins TRBV5-4 to TRBJ2-6, with no clear D. Germline V gives CDR1 SGHNT, CDR2 YYREEE (reference sequence). Trimming left V 0 bases short and J 1 base short, with 5 bases between. The CDR3 loop spans 15 amino acids.

The genes are TRBV7-6 and TRBJ2-1, with 9 positions matching TRBD2. Germline CDR1 and CDR2: SGHVS and FNYEAQ. Trimming at V came to 2 bases and at J to 8 bases, leaving 4 bases not matched to a gene. The CDR3 length is 14 residues. CDR3 amino acids: CASSLYLAGDEQFF. CDR3 bases: TGTGCCAGCAGCTTATACTTAGCGGGAGATGAGCAGTTCTTC. The full variable domain, completed using reference TRBV7-6 and TRBJ2-1, is GAGVSQSPRYKVTKRGQDVALRCDPISGHVSLYWYRQALGQGPEFLTYFNYEAQQDKSGLPNDRFSAERPEGSISTLTIQRTEQRDSAMYRCASSLYLAGDEQFFGPGTRLTVL.

The chain uses TRBV6-5 and TRBJ2-1; possibly TRBD2 for D (6 bases). Germline V gene lookup returns CDR1 MNHEY and CDR2 SVGAGI. V was pared by 5 bases and J by 5 bases, with 16 bases between. The CDR3 spans 15 residues. CDR3 sequence reads: CASSRRDHANNEQFF. CDR3 sequence (DNA): TGTGCCAGCAGTAGGCGGGACCATGCAAACAATGAGCAGTTCTTC.

V usage is TRBV6-1 and J usage is TRBJ2-7; 9 positions agree with TRBD2. Trimming cost V 11 bases and J 0 bases; bases outside gene matches: 8. This CDR3 has 14 amino acids. In germline, CDR1 is MNHNS, CDR2 SASEGT. In DNA form, the CDR3 reads TGTGCCCTTACTAGCGGGCCTTTCTCCTACGAGCAGTACTTC. Protein sequence: CALTSGPFSYEQYF.

The chain carries TRBV28 and TRBJ2-3; D might be TRBD2 (5 bases). Trimming took off 2 bases at V and 1 base at J, with 10 bases between the two ends. The CDR3 consists of 15 residues. The germline gives CDR1 MDHEN, CDR2 SYDVKM. CDR3 sequence (DNA): TGTGCCAGCAGTTTACTAGTGGAGGGCACAGATACGCAGTATTTT. Residues: CASSLLVEGTDTQYF.

The chain's CDR3 is CASSQTGSRPEAFF. For the CDR3, the DNA is TGTGCCAGCAGCCAAACAGGGTCTAGGCCTGAAGCTTTCTTT. This chain joins TRBV4-2 and TRBJ1-1; TRBD1 is a possible D gene (6 bases). CDR1 LGHNA and CDR2 YNFKEQ come from the germline V gene. The V gene lost 2 bases and the J gene lost 6 bases, with 13 bases spanning the gap. The CDR3 contains 14 residues.

This clone was picked up one time. This chain links TRBV30 with TRBJ2-1; 15 nucleotides align to TRBD2. The length of the CDR3 is 17 residues. Losses at the gene ends were 1 base for V and 7 bases for J; bases not matched to a gene: 8. In germline, CDR1 is GTSNPN, CDR2 SVGIG (reference sequence). The CDR3 is CAWSGGLAGGTLNEQFF. CDR3 bases: TGTGCCTGGAGTGGGGGACTAGCGGGAGGAACCTTAAATGAGCAGTTCTTC.